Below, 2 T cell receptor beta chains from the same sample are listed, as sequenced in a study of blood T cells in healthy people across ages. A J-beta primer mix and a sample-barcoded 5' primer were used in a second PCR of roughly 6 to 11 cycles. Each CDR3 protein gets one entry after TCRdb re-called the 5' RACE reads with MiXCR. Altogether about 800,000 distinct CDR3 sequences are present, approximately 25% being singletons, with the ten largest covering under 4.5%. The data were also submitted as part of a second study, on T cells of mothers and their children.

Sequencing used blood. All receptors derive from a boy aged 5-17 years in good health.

As DNA, the CDR3 is TGTGCCAGCAGCCAAGATCTGTGGGCCGGCGAAAAACTGTTTTTT. Its translation is CASSQDLWAGEKLFF. V usage is TRBV3-1 and J usage is TRBJ1-4; D is unclear. Per germline, CDR1 LGHDT and CDR2 YNNKEL (reference sequence). The CDR3 is 15 residues long. The V and J ends lost 0 bases and 8 bases respectively, with 13 bases between them.

The CDR3 DNA sequence: TGCGCCAGCAGCCAGGGACTAGCGAAGTCCTACGAGCAGTACTTC. It specifies CASSQGLAKSYEQYF. The chain joins TRBV4-3 to TRBJ2-7; 10 bases are a match to TRBD2. The J segment lost 1 base and the V segment lost 3 bases, leaving 3 bases of the junction unmatched. CDR1 and CDR2 (germline): LGHNA, YSLEER. There are 15 residues in the CDR3.